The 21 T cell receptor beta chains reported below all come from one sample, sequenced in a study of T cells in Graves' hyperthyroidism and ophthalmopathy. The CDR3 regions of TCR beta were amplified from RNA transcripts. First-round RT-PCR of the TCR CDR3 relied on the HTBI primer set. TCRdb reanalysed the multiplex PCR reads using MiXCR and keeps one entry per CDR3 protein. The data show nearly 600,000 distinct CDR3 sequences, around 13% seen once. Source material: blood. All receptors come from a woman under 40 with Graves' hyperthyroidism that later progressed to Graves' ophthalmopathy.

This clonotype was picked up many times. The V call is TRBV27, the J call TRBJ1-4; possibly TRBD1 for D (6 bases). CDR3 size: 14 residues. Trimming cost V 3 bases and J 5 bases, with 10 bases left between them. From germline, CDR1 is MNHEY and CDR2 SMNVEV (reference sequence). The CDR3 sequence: CASSFGDTNEKLFF. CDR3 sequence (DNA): TGTGCCAGCAGTTTCGGGGACACCAATGAAAAACTGTTTTTT.

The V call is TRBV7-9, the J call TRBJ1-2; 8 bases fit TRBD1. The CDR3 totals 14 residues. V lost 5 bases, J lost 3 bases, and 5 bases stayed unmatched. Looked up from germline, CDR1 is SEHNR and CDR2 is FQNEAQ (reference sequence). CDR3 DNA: TGTGCCAGCAGCCAGACGGACAGGGACTATGGCTACACCTTC. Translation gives CASSQTDRDYGYTF.

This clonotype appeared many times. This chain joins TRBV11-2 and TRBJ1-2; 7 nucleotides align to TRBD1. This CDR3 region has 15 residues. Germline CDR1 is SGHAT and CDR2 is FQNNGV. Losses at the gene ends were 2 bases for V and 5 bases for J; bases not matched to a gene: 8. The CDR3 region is CASSLIGTAGYGYTF. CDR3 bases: TGTGCCAGCAGCTTAATCGGGACAGCTGGGTATGGCTACACCTTC.

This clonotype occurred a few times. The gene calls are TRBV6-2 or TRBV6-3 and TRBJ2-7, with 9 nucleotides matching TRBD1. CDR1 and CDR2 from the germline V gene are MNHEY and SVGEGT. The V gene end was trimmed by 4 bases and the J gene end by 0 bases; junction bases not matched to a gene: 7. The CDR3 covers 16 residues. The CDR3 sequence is CASSSPGQGSSYEQYF. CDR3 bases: TGTGCCAGCAGTTCTCCGGGACAGGGAAGCTCCTACGAGCAGTACTTC.

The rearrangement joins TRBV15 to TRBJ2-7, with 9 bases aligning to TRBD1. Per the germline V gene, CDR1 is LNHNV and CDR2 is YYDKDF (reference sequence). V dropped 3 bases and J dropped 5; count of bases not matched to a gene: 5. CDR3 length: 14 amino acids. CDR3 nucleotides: TGTGCCACCAGCAGGTCCTGGGACAGGGACGAGCAGTACTTC. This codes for CATSRSWDRDEQYF.

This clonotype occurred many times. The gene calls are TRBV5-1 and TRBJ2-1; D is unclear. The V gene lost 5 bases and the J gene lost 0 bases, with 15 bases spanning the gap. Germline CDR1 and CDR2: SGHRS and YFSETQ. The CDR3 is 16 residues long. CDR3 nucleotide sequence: TGCGCCAGCAGACGCAATTCAGAGACCTCCTACAATGAGCAGTTCTTC. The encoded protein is CASRRNSETSYNEQFF.

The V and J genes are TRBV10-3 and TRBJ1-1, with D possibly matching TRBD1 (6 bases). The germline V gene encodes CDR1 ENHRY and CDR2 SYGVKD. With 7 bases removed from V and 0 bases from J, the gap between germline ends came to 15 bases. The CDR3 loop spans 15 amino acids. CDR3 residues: CAINAAGDLNTEAFF. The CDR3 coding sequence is TGTGCCATCAACGCCGCAGGGGACTTGAACACTGAAGCTTTCTTT.

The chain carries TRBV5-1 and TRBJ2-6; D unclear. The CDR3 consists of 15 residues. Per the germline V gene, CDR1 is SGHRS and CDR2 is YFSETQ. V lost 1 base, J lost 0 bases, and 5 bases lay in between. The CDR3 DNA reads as TGCGCCAGCAGCTTGACAATCTCTGGGGCCAACGTCCTGACTTTC. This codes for CASSLTISGANVLTF.

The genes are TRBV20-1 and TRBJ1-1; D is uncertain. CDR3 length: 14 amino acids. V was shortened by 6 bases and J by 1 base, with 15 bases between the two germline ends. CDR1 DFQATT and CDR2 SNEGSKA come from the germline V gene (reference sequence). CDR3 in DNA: TGCAGTGCCGCGGGCGGTCGAGGGAACACTGAAGCTTTCTTT. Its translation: CSAAGGRGNTEAFF.

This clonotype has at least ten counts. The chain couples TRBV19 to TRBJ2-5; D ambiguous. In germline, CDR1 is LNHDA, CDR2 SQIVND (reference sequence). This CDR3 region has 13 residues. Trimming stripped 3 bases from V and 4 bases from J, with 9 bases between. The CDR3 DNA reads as TGTGCCAGTAGTATTCCCCCTGCAGAGACCCAGTACTTC. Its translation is CASSIPPAETQYF.

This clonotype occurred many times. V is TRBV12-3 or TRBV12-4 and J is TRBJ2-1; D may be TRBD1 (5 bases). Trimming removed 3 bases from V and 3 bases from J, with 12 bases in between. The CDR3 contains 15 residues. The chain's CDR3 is CASSLVGPRYNEQFF. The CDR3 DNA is TGTGCCAGCAGTTTGGTGGGGCCCCGCTACAATGAGCAGTTCTTC.

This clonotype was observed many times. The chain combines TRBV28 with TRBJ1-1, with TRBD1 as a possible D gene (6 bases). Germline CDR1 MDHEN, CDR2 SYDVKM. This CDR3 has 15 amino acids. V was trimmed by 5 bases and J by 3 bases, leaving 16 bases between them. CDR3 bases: TGTGCCAGCAGTGGGACATTGGGGGGGGACACTGAAGCTTTCTTT. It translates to CASSGTLGGDTEAFF.

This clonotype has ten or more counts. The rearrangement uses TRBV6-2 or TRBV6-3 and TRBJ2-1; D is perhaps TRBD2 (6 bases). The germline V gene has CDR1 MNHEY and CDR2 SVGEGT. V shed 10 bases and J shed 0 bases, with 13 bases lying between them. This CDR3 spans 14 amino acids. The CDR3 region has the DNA TGTGCCATCAGCGGGCAGAGCTCCTACAATGAGCAGTTCTTC. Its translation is CAISGQSSYNEQFF.

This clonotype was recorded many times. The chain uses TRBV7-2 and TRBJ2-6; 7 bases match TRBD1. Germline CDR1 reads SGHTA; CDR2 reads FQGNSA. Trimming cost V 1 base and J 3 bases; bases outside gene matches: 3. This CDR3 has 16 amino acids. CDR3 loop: CASSLEGASGANVLTF. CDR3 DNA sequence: TGTGCCAGCAGCTTAGAGGGGGCGAGTGGGGCCAACGTCCTGACTTTC. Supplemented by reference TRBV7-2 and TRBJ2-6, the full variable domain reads GAGVSQSPSNKVTEKGKDVELRCDPISGHTALYWYRQSLGQGLEFLIYFQGNSAPDKSGLPSDRFSAERTGGSVSTLTIQRTQQEDSAVYLCASSLEGASGANVLTFGAGSRLTVL.

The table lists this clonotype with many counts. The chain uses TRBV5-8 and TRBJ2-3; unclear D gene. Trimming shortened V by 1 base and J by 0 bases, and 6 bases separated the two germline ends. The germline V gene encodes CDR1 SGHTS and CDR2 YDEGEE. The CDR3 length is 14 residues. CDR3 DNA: TGTGCCAGCAGCTTGTGGGAAAGCACAGATACGCAGTATTTT. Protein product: CASSLWESTDTQYF.

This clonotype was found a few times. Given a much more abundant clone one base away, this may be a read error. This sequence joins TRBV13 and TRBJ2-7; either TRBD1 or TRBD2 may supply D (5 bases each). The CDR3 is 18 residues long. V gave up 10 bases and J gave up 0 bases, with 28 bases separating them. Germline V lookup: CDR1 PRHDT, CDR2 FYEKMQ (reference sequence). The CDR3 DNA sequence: TGTGCCACCTCACTTCCTCGCCTCGGAGGACAAAGCTCCTACGAGCAGTACTTC. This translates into CATSLPRLGGQSSYEQYF.

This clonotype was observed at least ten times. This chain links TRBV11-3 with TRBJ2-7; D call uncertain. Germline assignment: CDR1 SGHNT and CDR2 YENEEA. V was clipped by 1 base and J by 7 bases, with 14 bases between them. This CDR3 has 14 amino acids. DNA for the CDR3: TGTGCCAGCAGCTTAGTGGCAATCCCTGATGAGCAGTACTTC. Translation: CASSLVAIPDEQYF.

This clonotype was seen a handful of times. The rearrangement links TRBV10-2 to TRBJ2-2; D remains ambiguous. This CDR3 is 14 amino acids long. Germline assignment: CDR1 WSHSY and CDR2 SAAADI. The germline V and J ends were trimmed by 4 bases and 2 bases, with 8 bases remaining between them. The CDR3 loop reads CASSVEANTGELFF. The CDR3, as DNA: TGCGCCAGCAGTGTCGAGGCCAACACCGGGGAGCTGTTTTTT.

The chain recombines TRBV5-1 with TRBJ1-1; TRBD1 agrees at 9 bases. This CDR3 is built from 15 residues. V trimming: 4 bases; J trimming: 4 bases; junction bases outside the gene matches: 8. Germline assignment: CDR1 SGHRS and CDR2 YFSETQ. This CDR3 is CASSPTGQGLTEAFF. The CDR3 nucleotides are TGCGCCAGCAGCCCGACGGGACAGGGACTCACTGAAGCTTTCTTT.

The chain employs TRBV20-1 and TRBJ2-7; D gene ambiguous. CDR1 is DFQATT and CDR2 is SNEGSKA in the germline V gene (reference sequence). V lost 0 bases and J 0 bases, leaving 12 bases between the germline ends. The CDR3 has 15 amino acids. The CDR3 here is CSARDRRQTSYEQYF. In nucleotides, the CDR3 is TGCAGTGCTAGAGATCGAAGGCAGACCTCCTACGAGCAGTACTTC.

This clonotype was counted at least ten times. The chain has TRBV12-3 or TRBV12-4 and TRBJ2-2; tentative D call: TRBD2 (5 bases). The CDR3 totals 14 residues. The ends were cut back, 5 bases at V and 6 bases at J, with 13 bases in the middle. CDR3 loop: CASSPTEAAGELFF. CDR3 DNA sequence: TGTGCCAGCAGTCCTACGGAGGCCGCCGGGGAGCTGTTTTTT.